This TCR beta chain was captured in a study of patients and donors after allogeneic stem cell transplantation. One entry per CDR3 protein, called by TCRdb with MiXCR from the RT-PCR reads. This table has about 400,000 distinct CDR3 sequences, around 15% appearing once. This clonotype was seen more than once but under ten times. Germline assignment: CDR1 DFQATT and CDR2 SNEGSKA (reference sequence). The CDR3 consists of 13 residues. V lost 0 bases and J 3 bases, leaving 8 bases between the germline ends. The TCR comes from a human donor who was either an allogeneic HSCT recipient or a stem cell or donor lymphocyte infusion donor (not recorded which). It is not recorded whose cells these are; they may come from a transplant donor. The V gene is TRBV20-1, the J gene TRBJ1-2; tentative D call: TRBD1 (6 bases). The source material was blood, either unsorted or a sorted T cell fraction (not recorded which). CDR3 residues: CSARDKGDYGYTF. DNA for the CDR3: TGCAGTGCTAGAGATAAGGGGGACTATGGCTACACCTTC.